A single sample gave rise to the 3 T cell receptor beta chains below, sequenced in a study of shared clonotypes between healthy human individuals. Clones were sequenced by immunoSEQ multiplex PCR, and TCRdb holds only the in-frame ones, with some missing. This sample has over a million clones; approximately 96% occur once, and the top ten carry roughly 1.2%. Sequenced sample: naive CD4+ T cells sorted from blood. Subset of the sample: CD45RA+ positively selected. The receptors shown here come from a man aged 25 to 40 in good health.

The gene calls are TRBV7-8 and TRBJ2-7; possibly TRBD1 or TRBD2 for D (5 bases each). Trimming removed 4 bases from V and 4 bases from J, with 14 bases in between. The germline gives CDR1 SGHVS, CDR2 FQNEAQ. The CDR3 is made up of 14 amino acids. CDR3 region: CASSYRDPGYEQYF. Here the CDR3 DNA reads TGTGCCAGCAGCTACCGGGACCCCGGTTACGAGCAGTACTTC.

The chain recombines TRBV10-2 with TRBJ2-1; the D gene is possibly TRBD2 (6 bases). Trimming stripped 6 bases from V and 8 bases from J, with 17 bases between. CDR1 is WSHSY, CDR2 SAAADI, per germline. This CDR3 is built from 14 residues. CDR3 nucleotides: TGCGCCAGCAGCGCGGGGCCCACGGCCTATGAGCAGTTCTTC. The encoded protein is CASSAGPTAYEQFF.

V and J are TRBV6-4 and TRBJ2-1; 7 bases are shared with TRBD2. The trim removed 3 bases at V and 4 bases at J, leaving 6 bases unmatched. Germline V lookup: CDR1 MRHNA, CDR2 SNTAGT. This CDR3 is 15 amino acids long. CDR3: CASSERGGGYNEQFF. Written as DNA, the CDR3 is TGTGCCAGCAGTGAAAGGGGCGGGGGTTACAATGAGCAGTTCTTC.